This T cell receptor beta chain emerged from a study of blood T cell repertoires in COVID-19. Study-wide background: PBMCs, B-cell-depleted T cells, or T cells were the source of the cDNA or gDNA that made up the material.

Germline CDR1 reads SNHLY; CDR2 reads FYNNEI. Trimming removed 4 bases from V and 2 bases from J, with 11 bases in between. The CDR3 runs to 14 residues. Some clones are missing from TCRdb's copy, which holds only in-frame ones; the method was immunoSEQ multiplex PCR. The data contain around 17,000 clones, around 90% of them singletons. The clonotype originates from a man aged 60 to 75 with active COVID-19. The chain combines TRBV2 with TRBJ2-5; no clear D. The sequenced material came from peripheral blood. The CDR3 DNA sequence: TGTGCCAGCAGTGCAGGTCGGAATCAAGAGACCCAGTACTTC. Translated: CASSAGRNQETQYF. Together with reference TRBV2 and TRBJ2-5, the CDR3 gives the full variable domain: EPEVTQTPSHQVTQMGQEVILRCVPISNHLYFYWYRQILGQKVEFLVSFYNNEISEKSEIFDDQFSVERPDGSNFTLKIRSTKLEDSAMYFCASSAGRNQETQYFGPGTRLLVL.